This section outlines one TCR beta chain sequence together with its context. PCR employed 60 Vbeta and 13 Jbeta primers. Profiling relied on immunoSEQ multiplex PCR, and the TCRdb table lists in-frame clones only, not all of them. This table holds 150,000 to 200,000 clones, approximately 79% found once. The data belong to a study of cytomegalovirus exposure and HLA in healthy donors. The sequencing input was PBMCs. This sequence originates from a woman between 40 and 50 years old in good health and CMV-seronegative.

The CDR3 here is CASSQGLAGGAQYF. CDR3 coding DNA: TGTGCCAGCAGCCAAGGACTAGCGGGAGGAGCCCAGTACTTC. J is TRBJ2-5 and V is TRBV14, with TRBD2 matching 13 bases. V lost 1 base to trimming and J lost 9 bases; unmatched junction nucleotides: 2. CDR3 length: 14 amino acids. Germline-derived CDR1 and CDR2 are SGHDN and FVKESK.